This T cell receptor beta chain was identified in a study of PD-1 blockade in classical Hodgkin lymphoma (dated by TCRdb to 2019 to 2021). Background on the whole study: Nivolumab dosing was 3 mg/kg intravenously every 2 weeks, continuing until either disease progression or unacceptable toxicity. The study used CyTOF and TCR beta sequencing to define a peripheral blood immune signature of response to PD-1 blockade in classical Hodgkin lymphoma.

Sample time point, as interpreted from the label and publication: cycle 2 day 1 (C2D1) of nivolumab. Every trial patient had relapsed following autologous stem cell transplantation, and prior brentuximab vedotin exposure was what differed among cohorts A, B and C. The trial cohort included around 60 patients with relapsed/refractory classical Hodgkin lymphoma, and each patient had a best overall response of complete response, partial response or progressive disease. Trial patients were treated with single-agent nivolumab in the multi-cohort phase II CheckMate 205 trial. Best overall response was determined by an independent review committee according to the 2007 International Working Group response criteria. Trial PBMCs were collected immediately before nivolumab initiation (C1D1) and during therapy at cycle 2 day 1 and cycle 4 day 1. Peripheral blood was collected in 8 mL Vacutainer Cell Preparation Tubes, from which PBMCs were isolated by centrifugation and then cryopreserved.

General conclusions and limits of the study: Baseline TCR diversity was reported to be lower in newly diagnosed patients than in healthy donors and to be lower still in relapsed/refractory patients. Patients starting nivolumab less than 1 year after ASCT had lower diversity and were excluded from later analyses to avoid confounding by immune reconstitution. The study covered only a single clinical trial cohort, and the causes of the repertoire differences, possibly disease activity or prior therapy, were still not defined. Baseline diversity similar to that of newly diagnosed patients was observed in trial patients achieving complete response, whereas significantly lower diversity was observed in partial responders and progressors. By C4D1, a significant rise was seen in CD4+ TCR diversity but not in CD8+ TCR diversity (p=0.0027 vs p=0.16), and the rise was most apparent among complete responders (p=0.02).

The CDR3 goes from the cysteine to the phenylalanine over 14 residues. The only DNA kept is the CDR3, 42 bases in frame from the first base. Deletion took 3 bases off V and 5 bases off J, with a span of 12 bases between the germline ends. CDR1 and CDR2, per the germline V gene, are SGDLS and YYNGEE. Genomic DNA was isolated using the Qiagen DNeasy kit from unsorted PBMCs as well as from negatively selected CD4+ and CD8+ fractions. Using primers that anneal to V and J segments, immunoSEQ multiplex PCR amplified the TCR beta CDR3 regions. Amplification bias was minimized using a synthetic immune receptor repertoire, and residual bias was removed computationally after sequencing. For the original study's pipeline: Repertoire diversity was quantified as the Shannon entropy index using custom Python scripts. Unsorted, CD4+ and CD8+ repertoires were analyzed separately, except in combined analyses where CD4+ and CD8+ sequences were merged in silico. Clonal expansion was defined as at least a 2-fold frequency increase after treatment relative to C1D1, with a pseudocount of 0.5 for undetected baseline clones. Singleton clones were defined as clones with 0 or 1 copy at C1D1, and non-singleton clones were defined as clones with 2 or more copies. Clones expanded in unsorted samples were annotated as CD4+, CD8+ or unknown by matching protein sequences in sorted samples from the same patient. Wilcoxon tests on paired samples were used to test diversity changes from C1D1 to C4D1. Not all clones reach the TCRdb copy of this immuneACCESS table, which keeps in-frame sequences only. Checked studies attribute under half of the gap to unresolved V genes and leave the rest unexplained. Clone size and the V and J calls come from that table; the DNA yielded D and trimming. The sample has 100,000 or so clones on record, around 89% of them singletons. The biggest ten clones account for around 6.6% of the sample.

Details on this clone: Its antigen target is currently unknown. No per-base quality is available; no much larger clone lies one base away.

This sample comprised peripheral blood mononuclear cells (PBMCs), obtained before the second cycle of nivolumab. The clonotype comes from a human donor with classical Hodgkin lymphoma. The chain is assembled from TRBV9 and TRBJ2-1, with TRBD2 tentatively as D gene (6 bases match). CDR3 sequence: CASSAPPGDNEQFF. At the DNA level, the sequence is TGTGCCAGCAGCGCCCCGCCGGGGGACAATGAGCAGTTCTTC.